This record looks at one TCR beta chain sequence and its context. The antigen is unknown. The data originate from a study of CXCR3-negative and CXCR3-positive naive CD8 T cells. Study background: TRB reads totalled about 135 million, about 1.5 +/- 0.3 million per library.

The germline V gene has CDR1 SGHTA and CDR2 FQGNSA. This CDR3 spans 15 amino acids. Libraries of TRB cDNA were made by 5' RACE and carried UMIs. Using the 5' RACE reads, TCRdb records one entry per CDR3 protein without DNA. The repertoire shows over 100,000 distinct CDR3 sequences; the top ten hold approximately 0.51%. General study findings and limits: Cryopreserved PBMCs had partly decreased CXCR3 expression; fresh PBMCs were used in most assays. CXCR3-positive naive cells had TRB CDR3s that were more hydrophobic than CXCR3-negative naive cells had. Similar TRBV-TRBJ usage characterized naive CXCR3-negative and CXCR3-positive cells; memory cells differed.

The sequencing input was naive CXCR3- CD8+ T cells from blood. Subset defined: CD45RO-CCR7+CD27+CD95- naive CD8+ T cells lacking CXCR3 (TNR3-). This sequence originates from a human donor in good health. Some clones in this sample may be carry-over from other donors' samples. The chain uses TRBV7-2 and TRBJ2-2. CDR3 protein: CASSLGTVRPGELFF. The full variable domain, with the rest looked up from reference TRBV7-2 and TRBJ2-2, is GAGVSQSPSNKVTEKGKDVELRCDPISGHTALYWYRQSLGQGLEFLIYFQGNSAPDKSGLPSDRFSAERTGGSVSTLTIQRTQQEDSAVYLCASSLGTVRPGELFFGEGSRLTVL.